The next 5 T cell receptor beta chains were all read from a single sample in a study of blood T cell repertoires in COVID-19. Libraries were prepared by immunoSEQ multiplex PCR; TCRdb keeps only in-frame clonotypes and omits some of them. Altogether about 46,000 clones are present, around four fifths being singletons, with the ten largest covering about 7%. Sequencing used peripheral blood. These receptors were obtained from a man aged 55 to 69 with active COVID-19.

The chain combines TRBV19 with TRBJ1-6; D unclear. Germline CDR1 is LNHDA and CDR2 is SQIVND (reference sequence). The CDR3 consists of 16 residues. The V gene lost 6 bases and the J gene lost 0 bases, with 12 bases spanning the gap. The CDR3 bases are TGTGCCAGTAGGAACGAACAGAGCTCCTATAATTCACCCCTCCACTTT. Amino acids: CASRNEQSSYNSPLHF.

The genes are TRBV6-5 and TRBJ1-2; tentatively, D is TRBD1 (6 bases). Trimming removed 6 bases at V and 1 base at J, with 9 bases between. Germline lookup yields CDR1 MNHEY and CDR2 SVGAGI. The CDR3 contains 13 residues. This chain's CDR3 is CASSRGLNYGYTF. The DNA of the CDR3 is TGTGCCAGCAGCAGGGGTCTTAACTATGGCTACACCTTC.

The CDR3 nucleotides are TGTGCCTCTATATACTTGAATACGCAGTATTTT. Translating it yields CASIYLNTQYF. The chain links TRBV30 to TRBJ2-3; D call uncertain. CDR3 length: 11 residues. V was cut by 7 bases and J by 7 bases, with 12 bases left in between. Germline V gene lookup returns CDR1 GTSNPN and CDR2 SVGIG (reference sequence).

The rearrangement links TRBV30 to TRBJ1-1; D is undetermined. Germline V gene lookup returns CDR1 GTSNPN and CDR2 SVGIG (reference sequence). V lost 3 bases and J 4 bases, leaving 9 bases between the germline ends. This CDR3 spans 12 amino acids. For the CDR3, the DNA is TGTGCCTGGAGCCCCTACCGCACTGAAGCTTTCTTT. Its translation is CAWSPYRTEAFF.

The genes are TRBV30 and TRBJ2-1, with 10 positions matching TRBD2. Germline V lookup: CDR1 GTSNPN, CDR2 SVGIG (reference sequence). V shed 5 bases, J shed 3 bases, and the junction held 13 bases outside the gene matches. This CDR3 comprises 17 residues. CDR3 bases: TGTGCCTGGTATGGAGTCGGAGCGGGGGGGTACTACAATGAGCAGTTCTTC. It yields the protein CAWYGVGAGGYYNEQFF.